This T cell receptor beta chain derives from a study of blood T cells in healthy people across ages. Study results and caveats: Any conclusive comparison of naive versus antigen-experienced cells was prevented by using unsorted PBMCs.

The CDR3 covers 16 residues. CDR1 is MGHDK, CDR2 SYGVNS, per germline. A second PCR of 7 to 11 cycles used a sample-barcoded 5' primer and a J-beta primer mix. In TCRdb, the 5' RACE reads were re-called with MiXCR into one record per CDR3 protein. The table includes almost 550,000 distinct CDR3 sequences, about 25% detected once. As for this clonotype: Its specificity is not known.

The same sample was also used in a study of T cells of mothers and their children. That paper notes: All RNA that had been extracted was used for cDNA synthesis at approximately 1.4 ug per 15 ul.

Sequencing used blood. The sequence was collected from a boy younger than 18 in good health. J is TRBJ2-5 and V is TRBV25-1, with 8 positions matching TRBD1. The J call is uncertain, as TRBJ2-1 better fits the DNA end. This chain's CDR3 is CASSPRGTGRYNEQFF. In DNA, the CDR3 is TGTGCCAGCAGTCCCCGGGGGACAGGACGGTACAATGAGCAGTTCTTC.